This T cell receptor (beta chain) derives from a study of OX40 agonist ivuxolimab in advanced cancers. General study results and limits: Antigens targeted by the expanded peripheral T cells were not determined.

Only in-frame clones appear in the TCRdb table, and some are missing; sequencing was by immunoSEQ multiplex PCR. Of about 59,000 clones listed, 85% to 95% are singletons. Baseline was the first blood sampling point, followed by cycle 4 day 1 and cycle 7 day 1. Comment on this clone: The antigen remains undetermined.

Germline lookup yields CDR1 MGHRA and CDR2 YSYEKL. This CDR3 contains 15 residues. The ends were cut back, 1 base at V and 3 bases at J, with 10 bases in the middle. The sample in question was CD4+ or CD8+ T cells sorted from blood, obtained in a trial of the OX40 agonist ivuxolimab. The V and J genes are TRBV4-1 and TRBJ2-1; a weak D match, TRBD1 (6 bases). This receptor was obtained from an adult with an advanced solid tumor such as melanoma, head and neck, liver or kidney cancer. CDR3 protein: CASSQVQQGYNEQFF. The CDR3, as DNA: TGCGCCAGCAGCCAAGTCCAACAGGGCTACAATGAGCAGTTCTTC.